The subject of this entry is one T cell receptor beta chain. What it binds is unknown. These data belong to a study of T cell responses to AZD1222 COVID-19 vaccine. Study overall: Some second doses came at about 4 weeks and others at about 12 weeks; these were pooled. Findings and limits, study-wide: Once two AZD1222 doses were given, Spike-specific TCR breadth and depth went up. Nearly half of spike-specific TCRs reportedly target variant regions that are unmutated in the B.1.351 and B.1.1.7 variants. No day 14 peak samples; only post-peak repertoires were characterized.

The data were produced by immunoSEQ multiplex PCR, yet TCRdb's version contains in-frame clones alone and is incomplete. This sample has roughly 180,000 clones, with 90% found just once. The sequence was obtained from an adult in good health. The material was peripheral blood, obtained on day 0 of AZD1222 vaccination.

CDR3 nucleotide sequence: TGTGCCAGCAGACCAGACAGAAGCAATCAGCCCCAGCATTTT. As protein: CASRPDRSNQPQHF. J is TRBJ1-5 and V is TRBV2; possible D gene TRBD1, 5 bases. With 6 bases removed from V and 1 base from J, the gap between germline ends came to 10 bases. CDR1 is SNHLY, CDR2 FYNNEI, per germline. This CDR3 has 14 residues. Filled out from reference TRBV2 and TRBJ1-5, the complete variable domain reads EPEVTQTPSHQVTQMGQEVILRCVPISNHLYFYWYRQILGQKVEFLVSFYNNEISEKSEIFDDQFSVERPDGSNFTLKIRSTKLEDSAMYFCASRPDRSNQPQHFGDGTRLSIL.